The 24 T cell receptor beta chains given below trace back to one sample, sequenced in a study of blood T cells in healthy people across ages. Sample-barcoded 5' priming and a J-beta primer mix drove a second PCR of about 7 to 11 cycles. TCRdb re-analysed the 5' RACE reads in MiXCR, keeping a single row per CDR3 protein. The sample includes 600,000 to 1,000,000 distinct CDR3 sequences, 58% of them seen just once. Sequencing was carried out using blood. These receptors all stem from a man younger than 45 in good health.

CDR3 in DNA: TGTGCCTGGAGTCTACTAGCGAGCTACAATGAGCAGTTCTTC. Translated, it gives CAWSLLASYNEQFF. This sequence joins TRBV30 and TRBJ2-1, with TRBD2 matching over 7 bases. The V gene's germline CDR1 is GTSNPN and CDR2 SVGIG (reference sequence). The CDR3 runs to 14 residues. The trim removed 2 bases at V and 3 bases at J, leaving 4 bases unmatched.

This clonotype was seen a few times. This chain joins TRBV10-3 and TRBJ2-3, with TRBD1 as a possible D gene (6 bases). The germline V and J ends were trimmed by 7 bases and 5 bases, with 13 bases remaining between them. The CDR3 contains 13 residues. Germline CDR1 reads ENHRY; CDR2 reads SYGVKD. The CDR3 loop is CAIKGIRGDTQYF. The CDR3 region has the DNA TGTGCCATCAAAGGTATCAGGGGAGATACGCAGTATTTT.

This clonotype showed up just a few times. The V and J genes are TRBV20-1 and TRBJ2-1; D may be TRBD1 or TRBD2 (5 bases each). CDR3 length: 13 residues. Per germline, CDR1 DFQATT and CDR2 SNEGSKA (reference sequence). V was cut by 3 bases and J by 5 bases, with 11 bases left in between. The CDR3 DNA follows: TGCAGTGCTAGGGGGACCAACCACAATGAGCAGTTCTTC. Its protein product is CSARGTNHNEQFF.

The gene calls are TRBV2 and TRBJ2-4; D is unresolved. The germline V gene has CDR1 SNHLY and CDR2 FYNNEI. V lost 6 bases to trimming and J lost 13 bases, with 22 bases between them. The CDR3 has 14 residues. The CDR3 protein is CASRKAPPYNEQYF. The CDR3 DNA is TGTGCCAGCAGGAAGGCTCCCCCCTACAATGAGCAGTACTTC.

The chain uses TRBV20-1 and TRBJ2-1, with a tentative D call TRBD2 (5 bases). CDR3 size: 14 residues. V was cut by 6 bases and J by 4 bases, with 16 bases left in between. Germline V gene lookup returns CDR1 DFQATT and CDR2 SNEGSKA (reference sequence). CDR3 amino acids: CSASSSGFYNEQFF. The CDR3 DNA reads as TGCAGTGCGAGCTCGAGCGGCTTTTACAATGAGCAGTTCTTC.

This chain's CDR3 is CASSLVLGLAGEQYF. For the CDR3, the DNA is TGTGCCAGCAGCTTAGTGCTTGGGCTAGCGGGAGAGCAGTACTTC. This rearrangement joins TRBV7-2 to TRBJ2-5; 10 nucleotides match TRBD2. Germline V gene data show CDR1 as SGHTA and CDR2 as FQGNSA. V shed 1 base and J 11 bases; nucleotides not matched to a gene: 10. The CDR3 is made up of 15 amino acids.

The CDR3 DNA follows: TGTGCCAGCAGTTACTCAGGGGGTGATGAAAAACTGTTTTTT. Protein sequence: CASSYSGGDEKLFF. The genes are TRBV6-5 and TRBJ1-4; D may be TRBD1 (6 bases). The CDR3 runs 14 residues. The V end was cut by 0 bases, the J end by 6 bases, with 8 bases between. Per the germline V gene, CDR1 is MNHEY and CDR2 is SVGAGI.

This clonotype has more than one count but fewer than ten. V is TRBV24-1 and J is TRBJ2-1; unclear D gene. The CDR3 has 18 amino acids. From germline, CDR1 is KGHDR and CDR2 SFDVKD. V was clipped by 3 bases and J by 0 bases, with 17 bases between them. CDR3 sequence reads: CATSDPPSGQSSYNEQFF. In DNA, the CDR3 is TGTGCCACCAGTGATCCCCCATCCGGCCAAAGCTCCTACAATGAGCAGTTCTTC.

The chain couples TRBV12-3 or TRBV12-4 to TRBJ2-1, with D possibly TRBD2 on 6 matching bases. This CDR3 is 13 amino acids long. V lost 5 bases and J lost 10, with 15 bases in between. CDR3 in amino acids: CASSGTPQGEQFF. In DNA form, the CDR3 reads TGTGCCAGCAGTGGGACTCCCCAGGGAGAGCAGTTCTTC.

The CDR3 sequence is CASTIGREQYF. For the CDR3, the DNA is TGTGCCAGCACCATAGGGCGCGAGCAGTACTTC. This chain links TRBV7-8 with TRBJ2-7, with no clear D. Germline V gene data show CDR1 as SGHVS and CDR2 as FQNEAQ. The CDR3 contains 11 residues. V lost 7 bases and J lost 6, with 10 bases in between.

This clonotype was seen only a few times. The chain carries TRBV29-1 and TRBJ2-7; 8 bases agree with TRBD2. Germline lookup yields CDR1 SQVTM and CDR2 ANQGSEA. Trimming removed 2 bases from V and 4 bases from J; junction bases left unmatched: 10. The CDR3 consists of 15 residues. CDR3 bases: TGCAGCGTTGAATTAGCGGGACGGAACCCATACGAGCAGTACTTC. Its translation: CSVELAGRNPYEQYF.

The CDR3 region has the DNA TGTGCCTGGAGTTACGGGGGGGCGGATACGCAGTATTTT. Its protein product is CAWSYGGADTQYF. The rearrangement joins TRBV30 to TRBJ2-3; 8 bases match TRBD2. This CDR3 is built from 13 residues. The germline gives CDR1 GTSNPN, CDR2 SVGIG (reference sequence). J lost 6 bases, V lost 2 bases, and 4 bases had no gene match.

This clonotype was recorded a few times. The CDR3 loop is CASSLDPGVGDTQYF. CDR3 nucleotide sequence: TGTGCCAGCAGCTTAGATCCGGGAGTGGGAGATACGCAGTATTTT. The rearrangement links TRBV7-2 to TRBJ2-3; possible D gene TRBD2, 6 bases. V lost 1 base and J 5 bases, leaving 13 bases between the germline ends. The CDR3 runs 15 residues. Germline lookup yields CDR1 SGHTA and CDR2 FQGNSA. Using reference TRBV7-2 and TRBJ2-3 for the parts outside the CDR3, the full variable domain is GAGVSQSPSNKVTEKGKDVELRCDPISGHTALYWYRQSLGQGLEFLIYFQGNSAPDKSGLPSDRFSAERTGGSVSTLTIQRTQQEDSAVYLCASSLDPGVGDTQYFGPGTRLTVL.

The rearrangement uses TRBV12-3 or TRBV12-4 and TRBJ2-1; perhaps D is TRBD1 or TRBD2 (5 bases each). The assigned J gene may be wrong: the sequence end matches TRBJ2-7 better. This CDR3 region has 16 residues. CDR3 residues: CASGWSPGRRYNEQYF. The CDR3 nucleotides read TGTGCCAGTGGATGGTCACCGGGACGGAGATACAATGAGCAGTACTTC.

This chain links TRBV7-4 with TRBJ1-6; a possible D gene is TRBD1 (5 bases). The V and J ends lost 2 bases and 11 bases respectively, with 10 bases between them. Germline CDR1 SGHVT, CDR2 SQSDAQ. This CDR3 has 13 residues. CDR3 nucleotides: TGTGCCAGCAGCTTATATCCGGGACCACCCCTCCACTTT. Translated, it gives CASSLYPGPPLHF.

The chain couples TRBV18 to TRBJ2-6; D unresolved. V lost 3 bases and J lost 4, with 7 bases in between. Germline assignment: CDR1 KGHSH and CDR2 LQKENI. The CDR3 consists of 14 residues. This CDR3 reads CASSPLTGANVLTF. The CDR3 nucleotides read TGTGCCAGCTCACCCCTAACCGGGGCCAACGTCCTGACTTTC.

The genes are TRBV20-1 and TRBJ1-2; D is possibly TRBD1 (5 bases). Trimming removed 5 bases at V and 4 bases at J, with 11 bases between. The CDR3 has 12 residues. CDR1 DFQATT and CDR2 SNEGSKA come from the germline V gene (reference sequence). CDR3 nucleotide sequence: TGCAGTGCTCTCGGACACTCCTATGGCTACACCTTC. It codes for CSALGHSYGYTF.

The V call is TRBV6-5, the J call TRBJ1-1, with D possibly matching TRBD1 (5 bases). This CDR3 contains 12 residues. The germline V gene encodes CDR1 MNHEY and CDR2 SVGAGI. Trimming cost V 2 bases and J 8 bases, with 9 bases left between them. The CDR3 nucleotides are TGTGCCAGCAGTTACCCCCACAGGGAAGCTTTCTTT. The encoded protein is CASSYPHREAFF.

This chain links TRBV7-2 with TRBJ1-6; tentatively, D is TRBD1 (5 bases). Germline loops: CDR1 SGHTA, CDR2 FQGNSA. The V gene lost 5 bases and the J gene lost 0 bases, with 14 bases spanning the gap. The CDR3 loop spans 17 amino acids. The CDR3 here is CASSPPGPSSYNSPLHF. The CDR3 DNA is TGTGCCAGCAGCCCGCCGGGGCCGAGCTCCTATAATTCACCCCTCCACTTT.

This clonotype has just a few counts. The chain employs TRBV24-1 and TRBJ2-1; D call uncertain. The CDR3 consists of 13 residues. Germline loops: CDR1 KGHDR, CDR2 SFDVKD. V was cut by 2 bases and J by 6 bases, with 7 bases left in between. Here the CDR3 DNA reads TGTGCCACCAGTGATTACTATCGCAATGAGCAGTTCTTC. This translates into CATSDYYRNEQFF.

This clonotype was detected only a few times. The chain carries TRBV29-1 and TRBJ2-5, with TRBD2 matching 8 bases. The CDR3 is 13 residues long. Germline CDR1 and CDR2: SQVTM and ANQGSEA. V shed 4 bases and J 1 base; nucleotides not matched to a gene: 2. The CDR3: CSVASGSQETQYF. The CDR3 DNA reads TGCAGCGTTGCTAGCGGGTCCCAAGAGACCCAGTACTTC.

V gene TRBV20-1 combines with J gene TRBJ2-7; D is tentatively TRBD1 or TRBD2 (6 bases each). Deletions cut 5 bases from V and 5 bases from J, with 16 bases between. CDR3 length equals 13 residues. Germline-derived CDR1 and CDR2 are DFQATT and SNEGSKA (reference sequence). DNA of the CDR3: TGCAGTGCTCCGAAGGGGGGAAGAAACGAGCAGTACTTC. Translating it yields CSAPKGGRNEQYF.

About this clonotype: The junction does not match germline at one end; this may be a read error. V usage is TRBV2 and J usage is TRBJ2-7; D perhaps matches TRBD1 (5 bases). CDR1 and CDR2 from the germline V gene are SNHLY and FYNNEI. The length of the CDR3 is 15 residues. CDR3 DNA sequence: TGTACCAGCAGGTTCGACAGCGCAAATAACTACGAGCAGTACTTC. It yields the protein CTSRFDSANNYEQYF. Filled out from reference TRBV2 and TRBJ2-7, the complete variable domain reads EPEVTQTPSHQVTQMGQEVILRCVPISNHLYFYWYRQILGQKVEFLVSFYNNEISEKSEIFDDQFSVERPDGSNFTLKIRSTKLEDSAMYFCTSRFDSANNYEQYFGPGTRLTVT.

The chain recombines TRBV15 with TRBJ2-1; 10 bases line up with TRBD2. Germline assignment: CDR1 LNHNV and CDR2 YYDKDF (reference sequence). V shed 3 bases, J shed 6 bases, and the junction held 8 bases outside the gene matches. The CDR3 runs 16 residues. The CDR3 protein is CATSRDTGTSANEQFF. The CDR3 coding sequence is TGTGCCACCAGCAGGGATACCGGGACTAGCGCCAATGAGCAGTTCTTC.